Shown below are 20 T cell receptor beta chains from a single sample sequenced in a study of shared clonotypes between healthy human individuals (dated by TCRdb to 2020 to 2022). Library preparation used the immunoSEQ multiplex PCR assay. TCRdb retrieved this table from immuneACCESS and kept in-frame rearrangements only. Not all clones are present; in checked studies, unresolved V genes account for under half, and no reason is known for the remainder. The sample records about a million clones, 60% to 80% of which are singletons. Nearly 1.5% of the sample rests with the top ten. The sample taken for sequencing was memory CD4+ T cells sorted from blood. The cell subset or site tag for this specimen amounts to: CD45RA-negative fraction. The receptor set was obtained from a man aged 18 to 29 in good health.

About this clone itself: This same CDR3 is encoded by further DNA sequences in the sample. J is TRBJ2-7 and V is TRBV29-1; D not certain. V gave up 7 bases and J gave up 3 bases, with 7 bases separating them. This CDR3 region has 10 residues. CDR1 and CDR2 (germline): SQVTM, ANQGSEA. CDR3 bases: TGCAGCGCCGGAGACTACGAGCAGTACTTC. It codes for CSAGDYEQYF.

The V gene is TRBV7-2, the J gene TRBJ2-3; TRBD2 matches 8 bases. The CDR3 is made up of 16 amino acids. Germline CDR1 reads SGHTA; CDR2 reads FQGNSA. V trimming: 2 bases; J trimming: 5 bases; junction bases outside the gene matches: 9. The CDR3 sequence is CASSLSGSRVVDTQYF. CDR3 DNA: TGTGCCAGCAGCTTAAGCGGGAGTAGGGTGGTAGATACGCAGTATTTT.

The chain has TRBV30 and TRBJ1-6; D is unresolved. The length of the CDR3 is 14 residues. Per the germline V gene, CDR1 is GTSNPN and CDR2 is SVGIG (reference sequence). Trimming left V 4 bases short and J 8 bases short, with 15 bases between. CDR3 DNA: TGTGCCTGGAACCGTTTGCAGAGAGATTCACCCCTCCACTTT. Its protein is CAWNRLQRDSPLHF.

The CDR3 sequence is CASSPSGGTYNEQFF. Written as DNA, the CDR3 is TGTGCCAGCAGCCCCAGCGGGGGGACCTACAATGAGCAGTTCTTC. The chain recombines TRBV9 with TRBJ2-1; 9 positions agree with TRBD2. The CDR3 runs 15 residues. The V segment lost 4 bases and the J segment 2 bases; nucleotides outside the gene matches: 4. Germline CDR1 is SGDLS and CDR2 is YYNGEE.

The sample holds one count of this clone. The CDR3 protein is CASSYPGGRASDTQYF. The CDR3 DNA sequence: TGTGCCAGCAGTTACCCAGGGGGCAGGGCGTCAGATACGCAGTATTTT. The chain is built from TRBV6-5 and TRBJ2-3, with 8 positions matching TRBD1. The CDR3 loop spans 16 amino acids. J lost 4 bases, V lost 2 bases, and 8 bases had no gene match. Looked up from germline, CDR1 is MNHEY and CDR2 is SVGAGI.

This CDR3 reads CASSRTVQETQYF. The CDR3 bases are TGTGCCAGCAGTCGGACCGTTCAAGAGACCCAGTACTTC. The chain uses TRBV6-5 and TRBJ2-5; D is unclear. The CDR3 contains 13 residues. Germline loops: CDR1 MNHEY, CDR2 SVGAGI. Trimming removed 5 bases at V and 2 bases at J, with 9 bases between.

The genes are TRBV6-6 and TRBJ1-1; weak D call: TRBD1 (6 bases). Germline CDR1 is MNHNY and CDR2 is SVGAGI (reference sequence). The CDR3 has 13 residues. V lost 4 bases and J 6 bases, leaving 12 bases between the germline ends. CDR3 bases: TGTGCCAGCAGTTTCACACAGGGACCTGAAGCTTTCTTT. This gives the protein CASSFTQGPEAFF.

J is TRBJ2-3 and V is TRBV4-3; TRBD2 matches at 9 bases. The V segment lost 3 bases and the J segment 8 bases; nucleotides outside the gene matches: 15. CDR3 length: 17 amino acids. Germline-derived CDR1 and CDR2 are LGHNA and YSLEER. The CDR3 coding sequence is TGCGCCAGCAGCCAGGAGGCAGGTAGCGGGAGAGGCGTTACGCAGTATTTT. It translates to CASSQEAGSGRGVTQYF.

This sequence joins TRBV7-9 and TRBJ2-7; perhaps TRBD1 as D (5 bases). V lost 0 bases and J lost 3, with 9 bases in between. The CDR3 consists of 14 residues. Per the germline V gene, CDR1 is SEHNR and CDR2 is FQNEAQ (reference sequence). The DNA of the CDR3 is TGTGCCAGCAGCTTAGCTCAGGGTTTCTACGAGCAGTACTTC. Amino acid sequence: CASSLAQGFYEQYF.

The chain recombines TRBV29-1 with TRBJ2-4; D unclear. Trimming removed 6 bases from V and 8 bases from J, with 17 bases in between. Looked up from germline, CDR1 is SQVTM and CDR2 is ANQGSEA. There are 13 residues in the CDR3. CDR3 in amino acids: CSVDGPGTDIQYF. DNA of the CDR3: TGCAGCGTGGACGGACCGGGTACGGACATTCAGTACTTC.

This clone has a handful of counts. The rearrangement uses TRBV7-9 and TRBJ1-6, with 9 bases matching TRBD1. The V gene end was trimmed by 1 base and the J gene end by 7 bases; junction bases not matched to a gene: 5. The CDR3 is 16 residues long. Germline CDR1 SEHNR, CDR2 FQNEAQ (reference sequence). The CDR3 bases are TGTGCCAGCAGCTTAGGGACAGGGGATCGGAATTCACCCCTCCACTTT. It translates to CASSLGTGDRNSPLHF.

The chain carries TRBV6-5 and TRBJ2-3; D is perhaps TRBD1 (7 bases). V was clipped by 6 bases and J by 6 bases, with 13 bases between them. Germline CDR1 is MNHEY and CDR2 is SVGAGI. The CDR3 consists of 13 residues. CDR3 sequence reads: CASSRGETDTQYF. The CDR3 DNA is TGTGCCAGCAGCAGGGGGGAGACGGATACGCAGTATTTT.

The V gene is TRBV5-4, the J gene TRBJ1-1; 8 bases are shared with TRBD1. The CDR3 runs 15 residues. Germline V gene data show CDR1 as SGHNT and CDR2 as YYREEE (reference sequence). J lost 4 bases, V lost 0 bases, and 5 bases had no gene match. CDR3 amino acids: CASSLEFTGGTEAFF. CDR3 DNA sequence: TGTGCCAGCAGCTTGGAATTTACAGGGGGCACTGAAGCTTTCTTT.

The chain couples TRBV19 to TRBJ2-1, with D possibly being TRBD2 (7 bases). The CDR3 consists of 15 residues. CDR1 LNHDA and CDR2 SQIVND come from the germline V gene (reference sequence). V gave up 10 bases and J gave up 6 bases, with 22 bases separating them. The CDR3 bases are TGTGCCACCCAAGTCGGCGGGAGCAGGGGCAATGAGCAGTTCTTC. Its protein is CATQVGGSRGNEQFF.

This clone was recorded a few times. The chain recombines TRBV7-2 with TRBJ2-1, with 8 bases identical to TRBD1. J lost 5 bases, V lost 7 bases, and 10 bases had no gene match. Per germline, CDR1 SGHTA and CDR2 FQGNSA. The CDR3 has 15 amino acids. The CDR3 DNA is TGTGCCAGCAACTCCGGACAGGGTTGGGACAATGAGCAGTTCTTC. Encoded protein: CASNSGQGWDNEQFF.

The chain recombines TRBV7-9 with TRBJ2-1, with D perhaps TRBD1 (5 bases). Between the trimmed V and J ends, which lost 6 bases and 8 bases, there was a span of 20 bases. This CDR3 is built from 15 residues. Germline CDR1 reads SEHNR; CDR2 reads FQNEAQ (reference sequence). The CDR3 reads CASRPPGPVYHEQFF. In DNA form, the CDR3 reads TGTGCCAGCAGACCACCAGGGCCAGTGTATCATGAGCAGTTCTTC.

This sequence joins TRBV19 and TRBJ1-4; D not certain. V was trimmed by 3 bases and J by 11 bases, leaving 13 bases between them. CDR3 length equals 13 residues. Germline CDR1 is LNHDA and CDR2 is SQIVND (reference sequence). This CDR3 reads CASSISGAEKLFF. The CDR3 DNA reads TGTGCCAGTAGTATCTCCGGTGCGGAGAAACTGTTTTTT. Together with reference TRBV19 and TRBJ1-4, the CDR3 gives the full variable domain: DGGITQSPKYLFRKEGQNVTLSCEQNLNHDAMYWYRQDPGQGLRLIYYSQIVNDFQKGDIAEGYSVSREKKESFPLTVTSAQKNPTAFYLCASSISGAEKLFFGSGTQLSVL.

This sequence joins TRBV18 and TRBJ2-5; 7 positions agree with TRBD1. V was pared by 0 bases and J by 9 bases, with 1 base of the junction left unmatched. The CDR3 runs to 12 residues. In germline, CDR1 is KGHSH, CDR2 LQKENI. CDR3 amino acids: CASSPPQGAQYF. CDR3 in DNA: TGTGCCAGCTCACCACCTCAGGGGGCCCAGTACTTC.

Here the CDR3 reads CASSPGQVNTIYF. CDR3 bases: TGTGCCAGCTCACCTGGACAGGTCAACACCATATATTTT. The rearrangement joins TRBV18 to TRBJ1-3, with TRBD1 identical over 7 bases. Germline V lookup: CDR1 KGHSH, CDR2 LQKENI. Unmatched junction bases numbered 3, after V lost 3 bases and J lost 7 bases. The CDR3 extends over 13 amino acids. The whole variable domain, remainder taken from reference TRBV18 and TRBJ1-3, is NAGVMQNPRHLVRRRGQEARLRCSPMKGHSHVYWYRQLPEEGLKFMVYLQKENIIDESGMPKERFSAEFPKEGPSILRIQQVVRGDSAAYFCASSPGQVNTIYFGEGSWLTVV.

This clone was picked up many times. The chain joins TRBV7-9 to TRBJ2-2; TRBD1 matches at 8 bases. Germline V gene data show CDR1 as SEHNR and CDR2 as FQNEAQ (reference sequence). Germline trimming cut 7 bases from V and 5 bases from J; bases unmatched to any gene: 6. The CDR3 consists of 14 residues. CDR3 region: CASTSRGQTGELFF. As DNA, the CDR3 is TGTGCCAGCACCTCCAGGGGGCAGACCGGGGAGCTGTTTTTT.